This note documents a single T cell receptor beta chain sequence. Time point specified: patch test 2, 6 weeks after DPC sensitization. Treatment specified: therapeutic diphenylcyclopropenone sensitization with weekly scalp DPC. This entry belongs to a study of human T cells and chemical hapten exposure. Individual cDNA molecules (in the library) carried attached unique molecular identifiers. MiXCR, run by TCRdb on the RACE reads, gives a single entry per CDR3 protein. The table records about 140,000 distinct CDR3 sequences, 12% of them present only once. The clonotype originates from a woman between 45 and 65 years old with alopecia areata. Some clones in this sample may be carry-over from other donors' samples. Here the sequenced sample was whole blood, taken in connection with sensitization to the hapten diphenylcyclopropenone (DPC).

The chain's CDR3 is CASLGGGAAEAFF. The CDR3 nucleotides are TGTGCCAGCTTGGGAGGGGGGGCCGCTGAAGCTTTCTTT. The chain couples TRBV12-3 or TRBV12-4 to TRBJ1-1; D is perhaps TRBD1 (6 bases). This CDR3 region has 13 residues. V dropped 8 bases and J dropped 6 bases, with 16 bases sitting between them.